This TCR beta chain came from a study of blood T cell repertoires in COVID-19. Overall study context: Spain, Italy and the United States supplied samples that represented acute and convalescent COVID-19. PBMCs, B-cell-depleted T cells, or T cells were the source of the cDNA or gDNA that made up the material.

In the original analysis: Estimation of nucleated cell counts was performed using reference gene primer amplification. Method: immunoSEQ multiplex PCR; TCRdb's copy keeps in-frame clones and lacks some. V and J calls and clone size are those listed in that table; D and trimming were worked out from the DNA. The table lists some 220,000 clones, 84% of them singletons. V was clipped by 5 bases and J by 2 bases, with 8 bases between them. Per germline, CDR1 SGHTA and CDR2 FQGNSA. CDR3 length: 13 residues. The chain has TRBV7-2 and TRBJ2-3; D ambiguous. The sequence was collected from a woman aged 80 or over with active or convalescent COVID-19. Sequencing was carried out using peripheral blood. The DNA for the CDR3 is TGTGCCAGCAGCGCCTATCCCACAGATACGCAGTATTTT. Amino acids: CASSAYPTDTQYF.